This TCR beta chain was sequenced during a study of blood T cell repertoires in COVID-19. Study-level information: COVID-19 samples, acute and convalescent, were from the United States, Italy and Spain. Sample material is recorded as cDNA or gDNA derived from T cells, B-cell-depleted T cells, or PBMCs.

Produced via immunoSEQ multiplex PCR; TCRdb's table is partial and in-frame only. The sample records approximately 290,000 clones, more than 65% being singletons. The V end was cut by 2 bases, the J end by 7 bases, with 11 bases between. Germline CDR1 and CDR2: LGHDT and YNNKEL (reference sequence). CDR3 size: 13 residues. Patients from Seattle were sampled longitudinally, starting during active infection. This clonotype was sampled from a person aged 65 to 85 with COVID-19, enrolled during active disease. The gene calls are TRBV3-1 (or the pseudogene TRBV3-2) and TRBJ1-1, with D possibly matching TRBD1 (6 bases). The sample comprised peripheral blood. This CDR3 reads CASSQPSTGEAFF. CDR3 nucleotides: TGTGCCAGCAGCCAACCCTCGACAGGTGAAGCTTTCTTT.